Listed below are T cell receptor beta chains from one sample, sequenced in a study of T cell responses to AZD1222 COVID-19 vaccine. Assay used: immunoSEQ multiplex PCR; TCRdb lists only in-frame clones, some missing. This repertoire shows about 67,000 clones, approximately 81% found once; its top ten account for approximately 22%. The input for sequencing was peripheral blood, taken on day 0 of AZD1222 vaccination. All receptors derive from an adult in good health. CDR3s include the opening cysteine and the closing phenylalanine or tryptophan. The order of the fields is D gene, clone size, V gene, J gene, CDR3 DNA, CDR3 protein. D genes are given only for firm matches. Rows may omit the clone size; those that give it use once, few, many or a size class.

-	-	TRBV6-5	TRBJ1-5	TGTGCCAGCAGTCCCGGGACGGGCAATCAGCCCCAGCATTTT	CASSPGTGNQPQHF
-	-	TRBV2	TRBJ1-6	TGTGCCAGCAGGGTTTTCTCCTATAATTCACCCCTCCACTTT	CASRVFSYNSPLHF
-	-	TRBV6-2/TRBV6-3	TRBJ1-2	TGTGCCAGCAGTTCAACAGGGATAGTAGGCGGCTACACCTTC	CASSSTGIVGGYTF
-	-	TRBV11-2	TRBJ2-3	TGTGCCAGCAGCCCGCTGGGAGTCGGGGATACGCATTATTTT	CASSPLGVGDTHYF
TRBD1	-	TRBV19	TRBJ2-7	TGTGCCAGTAGTCCTGTGACAGGGTACGAGCAGTACTTC	CASSPVTGYEQYF
-	-	TRBV24-1	TRBJ1-2	TGTGCCACCAGTGATATTACCGACGGATTCTATGGCTACACCTTC	CATSDITDGFYGYTF
TRBD1	-	TRBV4-3	TRBJ1-2	TGCGCCAGCAGCCAGACAGGGGCCCTCTATGGCTACACCTTC	CASSQTGALYGYTF
TRBD1	few	TRBV2	TRBJ1-5	TGTGCCAGCAGTGAAGCAGACAGGGACTATCAGCCCCAGCATTTT	CASSEADRDYQPQHF
-	-	TRBV19	TRBJ1-2	TGTGCCAGTAGTTCCGGGACACGCGGCGTATGGGCGTATGGCTACACCTTC	CASSSGTRGVWAYGYTF
-	-	TRBV27	TRBJ2-1	TGTGCCAGCAGTCCAGGACAGTCGAGGTCCTACAATGAGCAGTTCTTC	CASSPGQSRSYNEQFF
-	-	TRBV14	TRBJ1-2	TGTGCCAGCAGCCAAGTTAACGTGTTCTATGGCTACACCTTC	CASSQVNVFYGYTF
-	-	TRBV7-2	TRBJ2-1	TGTGCCAGCAGCTTCTTCCTGGGGGACAATGAGCAGTTCTTC	CASSFFLGDNEQFF
TRBD1	-	TRBV12-3/TRBV12-4	TRBJ1-5	TGTGCCAGCAGTACAGGGGAAAATCAGCCCCAGCATTTT	CASSTGENQPQHF
-	-	TRBV7-2	TRBJ2-2	TGTGCCAGCAGCTCGTCCGTCACCGGGGAGCTGTTTTTT	CASSSSVTGELFF
-	-	TRBV27	TRBJ1-6	TGTGCCAGCAGTAAACTGAGTTCACCCCTCCACTTT	CASSKLSSPLHF
-	-	TRBV30	TRBJ2-1	TGTGCCTCCCAGGGCATAACCTACAATGAGCAGTTCTTC	CASQGITYNEQFF
-	once	TRBV7-8	TRBJ2-5	TGTGCCAGCAGCCCCTCTGGCGGGGAAGGATTCCAAGAGACCCAGTACTTC	CASSPSGGEGFQETQYF